What follows are 23 T cell receptor beta chains derived from one specimen sequenced in a study of blood T cells in healthy people across ages. PCR was performed a second time for roughly 7 to 11 cycles using a sample-barcoded 5' primer and a J-beta primer mix. One entry per CDR3 protein results from TCRdb running MiXCR on the 5' RACE reads. Among more than 450,000 distinct CDR3 sequences, about 27% were seen once, and the ten largest hold roughly 3.5%. In addition, the sample was reused for a study of T cells of mothers and their children.

Sequenced material: blood. The source of these receptors is a boy under 10 years old in good health.

The rearrangement links TRBV18 to TRBJ1-2; no clear D gene. Germline V CDR1 and CDR2: KGHSH, LQKENI. The CDR3 extends over 15 amino acids. The V end was cut by 8 bases, the J end by 2 bases, with 18 bases between. CDR3 sequence reads: CASPSWAGRNYGYTF. In DNA, the CDR3 is TGTGCCAGCCCATCCTGGGCAGGAAGGAACTATGGCTACACCTTC.

This chain joins TRBV5-5 and TRBJ2-1; the match to TRBD1 covers 8 bases. Trimming removed 0 bases from V and 7 bases from J; junction bases left unmatched: 6. CDR1 is SGHKS and CDR2 is YYEKEE in the germline V gene (reference sequence). CDR3 length equals 15 residues. The CDR3 bases are TGTGCCAGCAGCTTGGAGGCAGGGGGCTCGAATGAGCAGTTCTTC. This translates into CASSLEAGGSNEQFF. Drawing the rest from reference TRBV5-5 and TRBJ2-1, the complete variable domain is DAGVTQSPTHLIKTRGQQVTLRCSPISGHKSVSWYQQVLGQGPQFIFQYYEKEERGRGNFPDRFSARQFPNYSSELNVNALLLGDSALYLCASSLEAGGSNEQFFGPGTRLTVL.

The J gene is TRBJ1-2, the V gene TRBV3-1; D is perhaps TRBD1 (5 bases). The CDR3 covers 16 residues. V was pared by 6 bases and J by 3 bases, with 20 bases between. The V gene's germline CDR1 is LGHDT and CDR2 YNNKEL (reference sequence). CDR3: CASRSTGTHEHYGYTF. In nucleotides, the CDR3 is TGTGCCAGCAGGTCGACCGGGACTCACGAACACTATGGCTACACCTTC.

This clonotype has a handful of counts. V usage is TRBV4-3 and J usage is TRBJ2-5, with 9 bases aligning to TRBD2. Trimming removed 2 bases from V and 5 bases from J; junction bases left unmatched: 12. Germline lookup yields CDR1 LGHNA and CDR2 YSLEER. The CDR3 spans 17 residues. The CDR3 spells CASSQLIAGDGAETQYF. As DNA, the CDR3 is TGCGCCAGCAGCCAACTCATAGCGGGAGACGGGGCGGAGACCCAGTACTTC.

J is TRBJ2-5 and V is TRBV7-8; D not resolved. The end of the DNA is better explained by TRBJ2-1, so the J call may be wrong. The CDR3 spans 13 residues. CDR1 and CDR2 (germline): SGHVS, FQNEAQ. The CDR3 DNA reads TGTGCCAGCAGCTTAGGTCGTGACTATGAGCAGTTCTTC. Translating it yields CASSLGRDYEQFF.

This clonotype came up a few times. In DNA, the CDR3 is TGTGCCAGCAGCTTCGAGACAGGGGTTGGCTACACCTTC. This gives the protein CASSFETGVGYTF. The chain uses TRBV7-8 and TRBJ1-2; TRBD1 matches at 8 bases. The CDR3 covers 13 residues. J gave up 7 bases and V 3 bases, and 4 bases lay outside the gene matches. The germline V gene encodes CDR1 SGHVS and CDR2 FQNEAQ.

The gene calls are TRBV12-3 or TRBV12-4 and TRBJ2-7; TRBD2 matches at 11 bases. The junction had 3 bases not matched to a gene; V was cut back by 3 bases and J by 2 bases. The CDR3 sequence is 15 residues long. This chain's CDR3 is CASSFGSGRAYEQYF. The CDR3, as DNA: TGTGCCAGCAGTTTTGGTAGCGGGAGGGCCTACGAGCAGTACTTC.

The J gene is TRBJ2-5, the V gene TRBV20-1; 8 bases are shared with TRBD2. The CDR3 totals 12 residues. Per the germline V gene, CDR1 is DFQATT and CDR2 is SNEGSKA (reference sequence). The ends lost 5 bases at V and 9 bases at J; junction bases unmatched: 8. The CDR3 sequence is CSARTSTGPQYF. The CDR3 bases are TGCAGTGCTCGGACTAGCACGGGGCCCCAGTACTTC.

The chain joins TRBV3-1 to TRBJ2-7, with 11 bases identical to TRBD2. V shed 6 bases and J 4 bases; nucleotides not matched to a gene: 5. The CDR3 spans 14 residues. Germline loops: CDR1 LGHDT, CDR2 YNNKEL (reference sequence). The CDR3 DNA reads as TGTGCCAGCAGGACTAGCGGGGTTTTTTACGAGCAGTACTTC. This translates into CASRTSGVFYEQYF.

In its sample, this clonotype was seen a few times. This chain joins TRBV5-5 and TRBJ2-5; 7 nucleotides match TRBD2. The J call may not be correct, given that the DNA end is closer to TRBJ2-1. The germline CDR1 and CDR2 sequences are SGHKS and YYEKEE (reference sequence). The CDR3 extends over 15 amino acids. CDR3 residues: CASSQMAGEYNEQFF. In DNA, the CDR3 is TGTGCCAGCAGCCAGATGGCGGGGGAGTACAATGAGCAGTTCTTC.

The rearrangement joins TRBV28 to TRBJ2-5; 11 bases map to TRBD1. TRBJ2-7 explains the end of the DNA better; the J call may be wrong. Looked up from germline, CDR1 is MDHEN and CDR2 is SYDVKM. This CDR3 is 20 amino acids long. This chain's CDR3 is CASSFSLDLGQGASSYEQYF. CDR3 DNA: TGTGCCAGCAGTTTTAGTCTCGACCTAGGACAGGGGGCTTCTTCCTACGAGCAGTACTTC.

The CDR3 loop reads CASSSYDIQETQYF. Written as DNA, the CDR3 is TGCGCCAGCAGCTCCTACGACATTCAGGAGACCCAGTACTTC. The V call is TRBV5-1, the J call TRBJ2-5; D call uncertain. Germline-derived CDR1 and CDR2 are SGHRS and YFSETQ. The length of the CDR3 is 14 residues. Trimming cost V 3 bases and J 5 bases, with 14 bases left between them.

This chain connects TRBV4-1 to TRBJ1-3; TRBD1 aligns across 8 bases. V was pared by 0 bases and J by 4 bases, with 14 bases of the junction left unmatched. There are 19 residues in the CDR3. Germline assignment: CDR1 MGHRA and CDR2 YSYEKL. The CDR3 DNA reads as TGCGCCAGCAGCCAAGATTGGAGGGACAGGAAACTCCACGGAAACACCATATATTTT. Translating it yields CASSQDWRDRKLHGNTIYF.

This sequence joins TRBV12-3 or TRBV12-4 and TRBJ2-5; TRBD2 aligns across 13 bases. V trimming: 2 bases; J trimming: 1 base; junction bases outside the gene matches: 4. This CDR3 contains 17 residues. Here the CDR3 DNA reads TGTGCCAGCAGTTTATGGGGACTAGCGGGGCCCCAAGAGACCCAGTACTTC. It encodes CASSLWGLAGPQETQYF.

This clonotype was recorded a few times. The V gene is TRBV9, the J gene TRBJ2-1, with 12 nucleotides matching TRBD2. The J segment lost 5 bases and the V segment lost 4 bases, leaving 4 bases of the junction unmatched. CDR3 length: 15 residues. Germline loops: CDR1 SGDLS, CDR2 YYNGEE. CDR3 sequence (DNA): TGTGCCAGCAGCATAGCTAGCGGGGGGGACAATGAGCAGTTCTTC. Translated: CASSIASGGDNEQFF.

This chain connects TRBV24-1 to TRBJ2-2, with D possibly being TRBD1 (6 bases). V lost 5 bases to trimming and J lost 3 bases, with 15 bases between them. The germline V gene encodes CDR1 KGHDR and CDR2 SFDVKD. The CDR3 is 16 amino acids. The CDR3 sequence is CATSATGLRDTGELFF. The CDR3 bases are TGTGCCACCAGTGCCACAGGGCTCCGCGACACCGGGGAGCTGTTTTTT.

A note on this clonotype: Compared with germline, one end of the junction differs, possibly owing to a read error. The V and J genes are TRBV12-3 or TRBV12-4 and TRBJ2-5, with 8 bases that match TRBD2. The CDR3 extends over 13 amino acids. The CDR3 loop reads CTSSTPGGETQYF. CDR3 DNA: TGTACCAGCAGTACGCCGGGAGGGGAGACCCAGTACTTC.

The V call is TRBV6-2 or TRBV6-3, the J call TRBJ2-1, with 8 bases that match TRBD2. J gave up 3 bases and V 7 bases, and 8 bases lay outside the gene matches. The CDR3 spans 15 residues. The germline gives CDR1 MNHEY, CDR2 SVGEGT. The CDR3 loop reads CASTSIAGYYNEQFF. As DNA, the CDR3 is TGTGCCAGCACCTCGATAGCGGGGTACTACAATGAGCAGTTCTTC.

This clonotype was picked up one time. The V call is TRBV4-3, the J call TRBJ2-2; 8 nucleotides match TRBD2. Trimming cost V 4 bases and J 8 bases; bases outside gene matches: 6. The germline CDR1 and CDR2 sequences are LGHNA and YSLEER. The CDR3 has 14 amino acids. Written as DNA, the CDR3 is TGCGCCAGCAGCCTGGGACTAGGGGATGGGGAGCTGTTTTTT. Its protein is CASSLGLGDGELFF.

The rearrangement links TRBV7-9 to TRBJ1-1; 8 bases agree with TRBD1. The CDR3 contains 17 residues. The trim removed 1 base at V and 1 base at J, leaving 8 bases unmatched. The germline CDR1 and CDR2 sequences are SEHNR and FQNEAQ (reference sequence). In nucleotides, the CDR3 is TGTGCCAGCAGCTTAGGCCCGAGGACAGGGAAGAACACTGAAGCTTTCTTT. Translation gives CASSLGPRTGKNTEAFF.

The J gene is TRBJ2-7, the V gene TRBV3-1; TRBD2 agrees at 9 bases. The J segment lost 3 bases and the V segment lost 1 base, leaving 7 bases of the junction unmatched. Germline lookup yields CDR1 LGHDT and CDR2 YNNKEL (reference sequence). This CDR3 region has 16 residues. CDR3 residues: CASSQVSGGSNYEQYF. In DNA form, the CDR3 reads TGTGCCAGCAGCCAAGTTAGCGGGGGATCTAACTACGAGCAGTACTTC.

This clonotype came up a few times. This chain joins TRBV7-9 and TRBJ1-1; unclear D gene. Germline V lookup: CDR1 SEHNR, CDR2 FQNEAQ (reference sequence). Trimming shortened V by 3 bases and J by 2 bases, and 4 bases separated the two germline ends. The CDR3 contains 12 residues. The CDR3 loop reads CASSFFNTEAFF. The CDR3 DNA is TGTGCCAGCAGCTTCTTTAACACTGAAGCTTTCTTT. Looking up the rest from reference TRBV7-9 and TRBJ1-1 gives the full variable domain: DTGVSQNPRHKITKRGQNVTFRCDPISEHNRLYWYRQTLGQGPEFLTYFQNEAQLEKSRLLSDRFSAERPKGSFSTLEIQRTEQGDSAMYLCASSFFNTEAFFGQGTRLTVV.

The chain combines TRBV5-1 with TRBJ1-1; D is perhaps TRBD1 (6 bases). V gave up 2 bases and J gave up 1 base, with 9 bases separating them. Germline V gives CDR1 SGHRS, CDR2 YFSETQ. CDR3 length: 14 residues. The CDR3 DNA follows: TGCGCCAGCAGCTTCCAGGGGCCGAACACTGAAGCTTTCTTT. It translates to CASSFQGPNTEAFF.